A single sample is the source of the 19 T cell receptor beta chains below, sequenced in a study of T cell responses to AZD1222 COVID-19 vaccine. Using immunoSEQ multiplex PCR, the repertoire was profiled, and TCRdb retains in-frame clones only, with some absent. The profile shows 200,000 or so clones, under 95% of them singletons. The material sequenced was peripheral blood, taken on day 0 of AZD1222 vaccination. The receptors stem from an adult in good health.

The chain recombines TRBV10-3 with TRBJ2-5; a possible D gene is TRBD1 (8 bases). This CDR3 has 14 amino acids. Germline CDR1 and CDR2: ENHRY and SYGVKD. V lost 2 bases and J lost 4, with 11 bases in between. The chain's CDR3 is CAISENRGGETQYF. In DNA form, the CDR3 reads TGTGCCATCAGTGAGAACAGGGGGGGAGAGACCCAGTACTTC.

The V call is TRBV7-9, the J call TRBJ1-1, with 10 positions matching TRBD1. The germline V gene encodes CDR1 SEHNR and CDR2 FQNEAQ (reference sequence). The CDR3 covers 15 residues. V was pared by 6 bases and J by 5 bases, with 9 bases of the junction left unmatched. CDR3 nucleotide sequence: TGTGCCAGCAGATCGACAGGGGGCCTGAGGACTGAAGCTTTCTTT. Translating gives CASRSTGGLRTEAFF.

This chain uses TRBV27 with TRBJ2-5; 8 positions match TRBD2. The V segment lost 6 bases and the J segment 5 bases; nucleotides outside the gene matches: 11. The germline CDR1 and CDR2 sequences are MNHEY and SMNVEV (reference sequence). CDR3 size: 15 residues. CDR3 residues: CASSSPGLGPETQYF. DNA of the CDR3: TGTGCCAGCAGCTCACCGGGACTAGGTCCGGAGACCCAGTACTTC.

This clone was counted once. V usage is TRBV5-6 and J usage is TRBJ2-2; TRBD1 matches at 7 bases. After removal of 4 bases from V and 2 bases from J, the junction contained 8 bases not matched to a gene. Per the germline V gene, CDR1 is SGHDT and CDR2 is YYEEEE. The CDR3 contains 16 residues. As DNA, the CDR3 is TGTGCCAGCAGCCCGGTCGGGACAGCCAACACCGGGGAGCTGTTTTTT. Translated: CASSPVGTANTGELFF.

On this clone: Within the sample, other DNA sequences also encode this same CDR3. This chain joins TRBV9 and TRBJ2-7, with 16 bases fitting TRBD2. The CDR3 is 16 residues long. V lost 3 bases and J lost 2; bases outside the gene matches: 2. Germline V lookup: CDR1 SGDLS, CDR2 YYNGEE. The CDR3 loop reads CASSEGLAGGTYEQYF. The DNA for the CDR3 is TGTGCCAGCAGCGAGGGACTAGCGGGAGGGACCTACGAGCAGTACTTC. Based on the CDR3 plus reference TRBV9 and TRBJ2-7, the full variable domain is DSGVTQTPKHLITATGQRVTLRCSPRSGDLSVYWYQQSLDQGLQFLIQYYNGEERAKGNILERFSAQQFPDLHSELNLSSLELGDSALYFCASSEGLAGGTYEQYFGPGTRLTVT.

The V call is TRBV20-1, the J call TRBJ1-5; D may be TRBD1 (6 bases). V was trimmed by 3 bases and J by 2 bases, leaving 14 bases between them. CDR1 is DFQATT, CDR2 SNEGSKA, per germline (reference sequence). The CDR3 runs to 15 residues. Here the CDR3 reads CSASQGQGGNQPQHF. CDR3 coding DNA: TGCAGTGCTAGTCAGGGGCAGGGCGGCAATCAGCCCCAGCATTTT.

V is TRBV11-2 and J is TRBJ1-2; D gene ambiguous. The V and J ends lost 1 base and 6 bases respectively, with 3 bases between them. There are 11 residues in the CDR3. CDR1 is SGHAT, CDR2 FQNNGV, per germline. Here the CDR3 reads CASSLGDGYTF. Here the CDR3 DNA reads TGTGCCAGCAGCTTAGGTGATGGCTACACCTTC.

This chain connects TRBV9 to TRBJ1-3; possibly TRBD1 for D (5 bases). Germline V gene data show CDR1 as SGDLS and CDR2 as YYNGEE. V dropped 4 bases and J dropped 4 bases, with 12 bases sitting between them. The CDR3 has 14 amino acids. CDR3 loop: CASSPPGPGNTIYF. For the CDR3, the DNA is TGTGCCAGCAGCCCACCGGGGCCCGGAAACACCATATATTTT.

The rearrangement links TRBV7-2 to TRBJ2-3; D call uncertain. The CDR3 totals 13 residues. Germline loops: CDR1 SGHTA, CDR2 FQGNSA. Trimming stripped 5 bases from V and 4 bases from J, with 10 bases between. CDR3 sequence: CASSPMTPDTQYF. In nucleotides, the CDR3 is TGTGCCAGCAGCCCGATGACTCCAGATACGCAGTATTTT.

V is TRBV18 and J is TRBJ1-3; D may be TRBD1 (5 bases). This CDR3 contains 19 residues. The germline V gene encodes CDR1 KGHSH and CDR2 LQKENI. The ends were cut back, 3 bases at V and 0 bases at J, with 21 bases in the middle. CDR3: CASSPVGQGTTSSGNTIYF. CDR3 bases: TGTGCCAGCTCACCTGTTGGGCAGGGCACCACTTCCTCTGGAAACACCATATATTTT. The full variable domain, rest sourced from reference TRBV18 and TRBJ1-3, is NAGVMQNPRHLVRRRGQEARLRCSPMKGHSHVYWYRQLPEEGLKFMVYLQKENIIDESGMPKERFSAEFPKEGPSILRIQQVVRGDSAAYFCASSPVGQGTTSSGNTIYFGEGSWLTVV.

The gene calls are TRBV27 and TRBJ1-5; D is possibly TRBD1 (6 bases). Trimming left V 4 bases short and J 0 bases short, with 10 bases between. CDR3 length equals 15 residues. Germline V gene sequence: CDR1 MNHEY, CDR2 SMNVEV (reference sequence). The CDR3 region is CASSYRAASNQPQHF. DNA for the CDR3: TGTGCCAGCAGTTACAGGGCTGCTAGCAATCAGCCCCAGCATTTT.

This CDR3 is CASSQEKSLGVMNTEAFF. CDR3 in DNA: TGCGCCAGCAGCCAAGAAAAGAGCCTTGGGGTCATGAACACTGAAGCTTTCTTT. V is TRBV4-3 and J is TRBJ1-1; D not certain. The V end lost 0 bases, the J end lost 0 bases, and 17 bases lay between the germline ends. CDR1 is LGHNA, CDR2 YSLEER, per germline. CDR3 size: 18 residues.

The rearrangement uses TRBV5-1 and TRBJ2-7; D gene uncertain. This CDR3 is built from 13 residues. Germline assignment: CDR1 SGHRS and CDR2 YFSETQ. V dropped 0 bases and J dropped 8 bases, with 12 bases sitting between them. CDR3 sequence: CASSLVSGKQQYF. The CDR3 DNA reads TGCGCCAGCAGCTTGGTATCGGGTAAACAGCAGTACTTC.

This clone was detected only once. The V gene is TRBV19, the J gene TRBJ2-7; TRBD1 or TRBD2 may be the D gene (5 bases each). The CDR3 contains 15 residues. With 1 base removed from V and 3 bases from J, the gap between germline ends came to 13 bases. Germline V gives CDR1 LNHDA, CDR2 SQIVND (reference sequence). The DNA of the CDR3 is TGTGCCAGTAGTATAGGTGAAGGGACGGTCTACGAGCAGTACTTC. Translation gives CASSIGEGTVYEQYF.

The chain is built from TRBV29-1 and TRBJ1-4, with TRBD1 matching over 7 bases. V dropped 0 bases and J dropped 7; count of bases not matched to a gene: 5. This CDR3 has 14 amino acids. Germline CDR1 SQVTM, CDR2 ANQGSEA. The CDR3: CSVEDARGGEKLFF. The CDR3 bases are TGCAGCGTTGAAGATGCCAGGGGGGGTGAAAAACTGTTTTTT.

The V gene is TRBV27, the J gene TRBJ1-6; D not resolved. The CDR3 runs 15 residues. The V end was cut by 4 bases, the J end by 10 bases, with 17 bases between. Germline-derived CDR1 and CDR2 are MNHEY and SMNVEV (reference sequence). The CDR3, as DNA: TGTGCCAGCAGTTGGGGTGAGACATCAATGTCACCCCTCCACTTT. It encodes CASSWGETSMSPLHF.

This chain joins TRBV11-2 and TRBJ2-7; D possibly uses TRBD1 or TRBD2 (5 bases each). V was pared by 1 base and J by 4 bases, with 11 bases between. The germline gives CDR1 SGHAT, CDR2 FQNNGV. The CDR3 has 14 amino acids. In DNA, the CDR3 is TGTGCCAGCAGCTTAGTGGTTGGGGGTTACGAGCAGTACTTC. Encoded protein: CASSLVVGGYEQYF.

The J gene is TRBJ1-2, the V gene TRBV6-2 or TRBV6-3; 7 bases are a match to TRBD1. The germline CDR1 and CDR2 sequences are MNHEY and SVGEGT. There are 16 residues in the CDR3. Trimming took 6 bases from V and 6 from J; bases not matched to a gene: 16. CDR3 bases: TGTGCCAGCAGCCAAACGCCTCAGGGGGTCGGAAATGGCTACACCTTC. This translates into CASSQTPQGVGNGYTF.

V and J are TRBV5-1 and TRBJ2-1, with 7 bases lining up with TRBD1. This CDR3 has 16 residues. With 0 bases clipped from V and 5 bases from J, the junction kept 8 bases outside the gene matches. Germline V gene data show CDR1 as SGHRS and CDR2 as YFSETQ. DNA for the CDR3: TGCGCCAGCAGCTTGGAGTTGGACAGGAGTGACAATGAGCAGTTCTTC. Its protein is CASSLELDRSDNEQFF.